The entry below describes one TCR beta chain. PCR involved 60 Vbeta and 13 Jbeta primers. Method: immunoSEQ multiplex PCR; TCRdb's copy keeps in-frame clones and lacks some. The sample has some 130,000 clones; 70% to 85% are singletons. The data were taken from a study of cytomegalovirus exposure and HLA in healthy donors. V was clipped by 6 bases and J by 0 bases, with 6 bases between them. The V gene's germline CDR1 is MNHEY and CDR2 SVGAGI. CDR3 length equals 13 residues. These donors counted as nominally healthy when sampled, but unrecorded immune exposures were likely. Sequencing input: PBMCs. The receptor comes from a boy between 10 and 17 years old in good health and CMV-seronegative. J is TRBJ2-4 and V is TRBV6-5, with D unclear. The DNA of the CDR3 is TGTGCCAGCAGACAGCTAGCCAAAAACATTCAGTACTTC. This translates into CASRQLAKNIQYF.